Following are 26 T cell receptor beta chains from one sample sequenced in a study of cytomegalovirus exposure and HLA in healthy donors (dated by TCRdb to between 2016 and 2019). The protocol used for the library was the immunoSEQ multiplex PCR assay. The multiplex PCR relied on a mix of 60 forward primers for TCR Vbeta segments and 13 reverse primers for TCR Jbeta segments. TCRdb limited this immuneACCESS table to in-frame rearrangements with V and J called. A share of clones is missing; checked studies link under half to unresolved V genes, and the rest is unexplained. The sample contains some 90,000 clones, about 70% of them found a single time. 2.5% to 3.5% of the sample is taken by the ten largest. Sequencing was carried out using PBMCs. Receptor source: a female donor in good health and CMV-seropositive.

The rearrangement links TRBV10-1 to TRBJ2-2; possible D gene TRBD2, 5 bases. CDR3 length: 16 residues. The V end lost 6 bases, the J end lost 6 bases, and 20 bases lay between the germline ends. Germline-derived CDR1 and CDR2 are WNHNN and SYGVQD (reference sequence). The DNA for the CDR3 is TGCGCCAGCAGCGACCTGGGCCCACACGGGGCCGGGGAGCTGTTTTTT. Its protein is CASSDLGPHGAGELFF.

V is TRBV30 and J is TRBJ1-2; tentative D call: TRBD1 (5 bases). This CDR3 spans 14 amino acids. Trimming cost V 7 bases and J 4 bases, with 19 bases left between them. Germline V gene data show CDR1 as GTSNPN and CDR2 as SVGIG (reference sequence). CDR3 DNA sequence: TGTGCCTCCCTAACCAGGGTTGGGGTCTATGGCTACACCTTC. This encodes CASLTRVGVYGYTF.

Comment on this clone: The sample contains more than one DNA sequence encoding this CDR3. The chain joins TRBV4-3 to TRBJ2-3; TRBD2 matches at 7 bases. CDR3 length equals 16 residues. Per germline, CDR1 LGHNA and CDR2 YSLEER. V shed 0 bases, J shed 6 bases, and the junction held 9 bases outside the gene matches. CDR3 amino acids: CASSQDRGGGGDTQYF. The CDR3 nucleotides are TGCGCCAGCAGCCAAGATAGGGGCGGGGGAGGGGATACGCAGTATTTT.

V and J are TRBV7-2 and TRBJ2-1; D may be TRBD2 (5 bases). CDR3 length: 15 residues. Between the trimmed V and J ends, which lost 2 bases and 3 bases, there was a span of 11 bases. Germline-derived CDR1 and CDR2 are SGHTA and FQGNSA. Here the CDR3 reads CASSLRGVLYNEQFF. The DNA for the CDR3 is TGTGCCAGCAGCTTACGGGGAGTGCTCTACAATGAGCAGTTCTTC.

CDR3 DNA: TGTGCCAGCAGCGCTGAGGGTGTCGGGCTGTTTTTT. This gives the protein CASSAEGVGLFF. The chain joins TRBV9 to TRBJ1-4; D unclear. Trimming left V 3 bases short and J 14 bases short, with 14 bases between. CDR3 size: 12 residues. Germline CDR1 is SGDLS and CDR2 is YYNGEE.

This rearrangement joins TRBV9 to TRBJ2-1; D is possibly TRBD2 (5 bases). There are 12 residues in the CDR3. The germline gives CDR1 SGDLS, CDR2 YYNGEE. V lost 3 bases, J lost 9 bases, and 10 bases lay in between. The DNA for the CDR3 is TGTGCCAGCAGCGAGGCCGAGGGTGAGCAGTTCTTC. Translated: CASSEAEGEQFF.

The rearrangement uses TRBV10-3 and TRBJ2-2, with 8 bases lining up with TRBD2. Germline V lookup: CDR1 ENHRY, CDR2 SYGVKD. J lost 8 bases, V lost 6 bases, and 11 bases had no gene match. The CDR3 is 15 residues long. The CDR3 reads CAISIMAGGGGELFF. The DNA of the CDR3 is TGTGCCATCAGCATCATGGCGGGAGGAGGTGGGGAGCTGTTTTTT.

The gene calls are TRBV19 and TRBJ1-4; TRBD1 might be the D (6 bases). V lost 3 bases and J 4 bases, leaving 9 bases between the germline ends. The germline CDR1 and CDR2 sequences are LNHDA and SQIVND (reference sequence). The CDR3 is 14 residues long. In DNA form, the CDR3 reads TGTGCCAGTAGTATCGCAGGGGTTAATGAAAAACTGTTTTTT. Translated: CASSIAGVNEKLFF.

The chain's CDR3 is CASSPSDYEQYF. Written as DNA, the CDR3 is TGTGCCAGCAGCCCGAGCGACTACGAGCAGTACTTC. This chain links TRBV5-5 with TRBJ2-7; D is undetermined. Looked up from germline, CDR1 is SGHKS and CDR2 is YYEKEE (reference sequence). This CDR3 is 12 amino acids long. The germline V and J ends were trimmed by 4 bases and 3 bases, with 8 bases remaining between them. Full variable domain (rest looked up from reference TRBV5-5 and TRBJ2-7): DAGVTQSPTHLIKTRGQQVTLRCSPISGHKSVSWYQQVLGQGPQFIFQYYEKEERGRGNFPDRFSARQFPNYSSELNVNALLLGDSALYLCASSPSDYEQYFGPGTRLTVT.

This chain uses TRBV19 with TRBJ2-2, with D perhaps TRBD2 (6 bases). The CDR3 covers 14 residues. Between the trimmed V and J ends, which lost 1 base and 4 bases, there was a span of 7 bases. Germline V lookup: CDR1 LNHDA, CDR2 SQIVND (reference sequence). The CDR3 spells CASSIGGVTGELFF. The CDR3 bases are TGTGCCAGTAGTATAGGGGGGGTCACCGGGGAGCTGTTTTTT.

This clone was observed a handful of times. The V and J genes are TRBV19 and TRBJ1-4; TRBD1 matches 7 bases. The CDR3 totals 14 residues. The germline V gene has CDR1 LNHDA and CDR2 SQIVND (reference sequence). V gave up 7 bases and J gave up 5 bases; unmatched junction bases: 7. The CDR3 nucleotides read TGTGCCAGTACCGAGGGGACAGTAAATGAAAAACTGTTTTTT. Its translation: CASTEGTVNEKLFF.

The chain employs TRBV5-1 and TRBJ2-7; D possibly corresponds to TRBD1 (5 bases). V lost 1 base to trimming and J lost 7 bases, with 15 bases between them. Germline CDR1 is SGHRS and CDR2 is YFSETQ. This CDR3 has 14 amino acids. The CDR3 loop is CASSLFLQDGEQYF. The CDR3 DNA reads TGCGCCAGCAGCTTGTTTTTACAGGATGGTGAGCAGTACTTC.

This clone was observed a handful of times. The rearrangement uses TRBV7-6 and TRBJ1-2; unclear D gene. CDR1 and CDR2 from the germline V gene are SGHVS and FNYEAQ. The CDR3 length is 14 residues. Trimming removed 1 base from V and 8 bases from J, with 14 bases in between. The CDR3 is CASSLGDGNDGYTF. The CDR3 region has the DNA TGTGCCAGCAGCTTAGGCGACGGGAATGACGGCTACACCTTC.

In its sample, this clone was seen once. This chain uses TRBV29-1 with TRBJ1-1; possibly TRBD1 for D (5 bases). Germline CDR1 reads SQVTM; CDR2 reads ANQGSEA. There are 13 residues in the CDR3. V dropped 7 bases and J dropped 4 bases, with 16 bases sitting between them. This CDR3 is CSATSGGVTEAFF. In DNA form, the CDR3 reads TGCAGCGCCACCTCGGGGGGAGTCACTGAAGCTTTCTTT.

V gene TRBV25-1 combines with J gene TRBJ2-1; TRBD1 agrees at 8 bases. This CDR3 spans 12 amino acids. The germline gives CDR1 MGHDK, CDR2 SYGVNS. Unmatched junction bases numbered 4, after V lost 5 bases and J lost 10 bases. CDR3 sequence: CASSQGAGEQFF. CDR3 nucleotides: TGTGCCAGCAGTCAGGGGGCTGGGGAGCAGTTCTTC.

The chain recombines TRBV7-2 with TRBJ2-3; TRBD1 agrees at 9 bases. The V segment lost 4 bases and the J segment 5 bases; nucleotides outside the gene matches: 1. The length of the CDR3 is 13 residues. Germline loops: CDR1 SGHTA, CDR2 FQGNSA. The CDR3 DNA is TGTGCCAGCAGCTACAGGGGGCAAGATACGCAGTATTTT. Amino acid sequence: CASSYRGQDTQYF.

V is TRBV13 and J is TRBJ2-5, with D maybe TRBD2 (6 bases). Trimming cost V 3 bases and J 4 bases, with 27 bases left between them. CDR1 and CDR2 (germline): PRHDT, FYEKMQ (reference sequence). The CDR3 is made up of 19 amino acids. CDR3 nucleotides: TGTGCCAGCAGCTTGGGGTACGGCCGTACCAACGGGGGTCCAGAGACCCAGTACTTC. It is translated as CASSLGYGRTNGGPETQYF.

J is TRBJ2-7 and V is TRBV28, with D possibly matching TRBD1 (5 bases). The CDR3 has 14 residues. CDR1 is MDHEN, CDR2 SYDVKM, per germline. Trimming took off 6 bases at V and 6 bases at J, with 18 bases between the two ends. The CDR3 coding sequence is TGTGCCAGCAGCCTCAGGGATCACACACTCGAGCAGTACTTC. Protein product: CASSLRDHTLEQYF.

This sequence joins TRBV6-5 and TRBJ1-1; D perhaps matches TRBD1 (5 bases). The CDR3 runs to 14 residues. The V gene's germline CDR1 is MNHEY and CDR2 SVGAGI. V lost 6 bases and J 2 bases, leaving 13 bases between the germline ends. The CDR3 DNA reads as TGTGCCAGCAGCCCCGGGGGGGGAAACACTGAAGCTTTCTTT. This encodes CASSPGGGNTEAFF.

The rearrangement links TRBV12-5 to TRBJ1-2; 8 positions agree with TRBD1. Losses at the gene ends were 4 bases for V and 5 bases for J; bases not matched to a gene: 3. Germline V gives CDR1 LGHNT, CDR2 FRNRAP. The CDR3 has 13 amino acids. CDR3 residues: CASGSDRAYGYTF. The CDR3 coding sequence is TGTGCTAGTGGTTCGGACAGGGCTTATGGCTACACCTTC.

The chain links TRBV4-3 to TRBJ1-2, with unresolved D. Germline V lookup: CDR1 LGHNA, CDR2 YSLEER. V was clipped by 0 bases and J by 6 bases, with 17 bases between them. There are 16 residues in the CDR3. CDR3 in DNA: TGCGCCAGCAGCCAAGATAGGCAGGTCGGTCGTCATGGCTACACCTTC. It translates to CASSQDRQVGRHGYTF.

The rearrangement joins TRBV7-8 to TRBJ1-2; D gene ambiguous. Germline V gives CDR1 SGHVS, CDR2 FQNEAQ. Trimming removed 5 bases at V and 2 bases at J, with 12 bases between. The CDR3 runs 14 residues. CDR3 DNA: TGTGCCAGCAGCCTCGAGGGTTGGAACTATGGCTACACCTTC. This translates into CASSLEGWNYGYTF. The variable domain in full, completed from reference TRBV7-8 and TRBJ1-2, reads GAGVSQSPRYKVAKRGQDVALRCDPISGHVSLFWYQQALGQGPEFLTYFQNEAQLDKSGLPSDRFFAERPEGSVSTLKIQRTQQEDSAVYLCASSLEGWNYGYTFGSGTRLTVV.

V is TRBV7-3 and J is TRBJ1-2, with D possibly matching TRBD1 (6 bases). The CDR3 extends over 13 amino acids. Per the germline V gene, CDR1 is SGHTA and CDR2 is FQGTGA. V was clipped by 8 bases and J by 8 bases, with 18 bases between them. CDR3: CASRNGQMGGYTF. CDR3 nucleotide sequence: TGTGCCAGCCGAAACGGACAGATGGGGGGCTACACCTTC.

CDR3 sequence reads: CASSFDRNTEAFF. CDR3 nucleotides: TGTGCCAGTAGTTTTGACAGGAACACTGAAGCTTTCTTT. The chain has TRBV19 and TRBJ1-1, with a weak D call TRBD1 (5 bases). The CDR3 covers 13 residues. CDR1 is LNHDA and CDR2 is SQIVND in the germline V gene (reference sequence). Trimming removed 5 bases at V and 1 base at J, with 8 bases between.

The genes are TRBV28 and TRBJ1-2; D possibly corresponds to TRBD1 (5 bases). The CDR3 sequence is 14 residues long. Trimming left V 4 bases short and J 4 bases short, with 13 bases between. Germline CDR1 MDHEN, CDR2 SYDVKM. Here the CDR3 reads CASSSAGSPYGYTF. The CDR3 DNA sequence: TGTGCCAGCAGTTCGGCAGGGTCCCCCTATGGCTACACCTTC.

The gene calls are TRBV30 and TRBJ2-5; TRBD2 matches at 9 bases. The V gene's germline CDR1 is GTSNPN and CDR2 SVGIG (reference sequence). The CDR3 has 14 amino acids. V shed 3 bases and J 5 bases; nucleotides not matched to a gene: 7. CDR3 sequence: CAWRGAGGHETQYF. The CDR3 coding sequence is TGTGCCTGGAGGGGGGCGGGGGGGCATGAGACCCAGTACTTC.